Below are 11 T cell receptor beta chains sequenced from a single sample in a study of T-cell reconstitution after alpha-beta-depleted transplantation in children. For TCRbeta, the library was prepared with unique molecular identifiers. A single record per CDR3 protein comes from TCRdb applying MiXCR to the PCR reads. The sample holds fewer than 700,000 distinct CDR3 sequences, 23% seen once. The specimen was PBMCs, mostly from graft donor cells, collected 360 days after TCRalphabeta/CD19-depleted stem cell transplant. The receptors originated from a boy under three years old who had a stem cell transplant for acute myeloid leukemia, so the T cells may come from the graft donor.

This clonotype was seen a handful of times. The V and J genes are TRBV12-3 or TRBV12-4 and TRBJ2-2, with D unclear. This CDR3 is built from 16 residues. Trimming took 2 bases from V and 0 from J, leaving 10 bases between them. CDR3 amino acids: CASSLLGGPNTGELFF. The CDR3 bases are TGTGCCAGCAGTTTATTAGGCGGTCCGAACACCGGGGAGCTGTTTTTT.

The genes are TRBV11-2 and TRBJ1-2, with 7 nucleotides matching TRBD1. The V gene's germline CDR1 is SGHAT and CDR2 FQNNGV. There are 20 residues in the CDR3. V shed 0 bases, J shed 5 bases, and the junction held 21 bases outside the gene matches. In DNA, the CDR3 is TGTGCCAGCAGCTTAGATGAGGGGGACAGCTCATCATCTTGGGGGTATGGCTACACCTTC. It translates to CASSLDEGDSSSSWGYGYTF.

In this sample, this clonotype turned up a few times. The chain employs TRBV5-1 and TRBJ2-2; the match to TRBD1 covers 8 bases. Germline CDR1 reads SGHRS; CDR2 reads YFSETQ. The CDR3 extends over 15 amino acids. With 9 bases clipped from V and 3 bases from J, the junction kept 10 bases outside the gene matches. CDR3 sequence reads: CATSSDRAYTGELFF. The CDR3, as DNA: TGCGCCACCTCATCGGACAGGGCCTACACCGGGGAGCTGTTTTTT.

This clonotype was seen ten or more times. The chain recombines TRBV12-3 or TRBV12-4 with TRBJ2-7; 7 nucleotides align to TRBD1. The V gene end was trimmed by 7 bases and the J gene end by 3 bases; junction bases not matched to a gene: 15. CDR3 length: 16 residues. CDR3 DNA sequence: TGTGCCAGCACCATATATATGGCTACAGGGGACTACGAGCAGTACTTC. It yields the protein CASTIYMATGDYEQYF.

This clonotype occurred many times. The chain has TRBV24-1 and TRBJ2-3; a possible D gene is TRBD2 (6 bases). The CDR3 is made up of 13 amino acids. With 4 bases removed from V and 3 bases from J, the gap between germline ends came to 7 bases. Germline lookup yields CDR1 KGHDR and CDR2 SFDVKD. The CDR3 DNA reads TGTGCCACCAGTGAGGAGGGGACAGATACGCAGTATTTT. Its translation: CATSEEGTDTQYF.

This clonotype was observed many times. The rearrangement joins TRBV9 to TRBJ2-6; D assignment may be TRBD1 or TRBD2 (6 bases each). Trimming left V 0 bases short and J 4 bases short, with 11 bases between. Germline V gene data show CDR1 as SGDLS and CDR2 as YYNGEE. The CDR3 totals 16 residues. The CDR3 here is CASSVVKGGGANVLTF. The CDR3 DNA reads as TGTGCCAGCAGCGTAGTGAAGGGGGGAGGGGCCAACGTCCTGACTTTC.

This clonotype was counted many times. The chain uses TRBV24-1 and TRBJ2-1; a possible D gene is TRBD1 (5 bases). CDR1 is KGHDR and CDR2 is SFDVKD in the germline V gene. The germline V and J ends were trimmed by 4 bases and 0 bases, with 15 bases remaining between them. CDR3 size: 17 residues. The CDR3 spells CATSDPIRGGSYNEQFF. In nucleotides, the CDR3 is TGTGCCACCAGTGACCCAATTAGGGGCGGCTCCTACAATGAGCAGTTCTTC.

This clonotype appeared a few times. The V call is TRBV6-1, the J call TRBJ1-5; 7 nucleotides match TRBD1. Trimming at V came to 6 bases and at J to 0 bases, leaving 2 bases not matched to a gene. This CDR3 contains 14 residues. Germline loops: CDR1 MNHNS, CDR2 SASEGT. CDR3 residues: CASSDRVSNQPQHF. The CDR3 DNA reads as TGTGCCAGCAGCGACAGGGTTAGCAATCAGCCCCAGCATTTT.

The V and J genes are TRBV11-2 and TRBJ2-7, with a possible D match to TRBD1 (6 bases). V lost 8 bases and J 2 bases, leaving 19 bases between the germline ends. Germline lookup yields CDR1 SGHAT and CDR2 FQNNGV. CDR3 size: 15 residues. CDR3 in DNA: TGTGCCAGCGGCCCTGTGGGGGCCCTCGCCTACGAGCAGTACGTC. It encodes CASGPVGALAYEQYV.

This chain connects TRBV24-1 to TRBJ2-3; no clear D. Germline V gives CDR1 KGHDR, CDR2 SFDVKD. V lost 7 bases to trimming and J lost 2 bases, with 12 bases between them. The CDR3 covers 14 residues. The CDR3 DNA reads as TGTGCCACCAGCCTTACAGAGAACACAGATACGCAGTATTTT. Its protein is CATSLTENTDTQYF.

This clonotype was found many times. The gene calls are TRBV7-4 and TRBJ2-7, with 7 bases matching TRBD1. With V trimmed by 2 bases and J by 0 bases, 7 bases remained unmatched. Germline V gene sequence: CDR1 SGHVT, CDR2 SQSDAQ. The CDR3 runs to 16 residues. Here the CDR3 DNA reads TGTGCCAGCAGCTTAAACCGGACAGGTACCTCCTACGAGCAGTACTTC. Protein: CASSLNRTGTSYEQYF. Variable domain in full (rest from reference TRBV7-4 and TRBJ2-7): GAGVSQSPRYKVAKRGRDVALRCDSISGHVTLYWYRQTLGQGSEVLTYSQSDAQRDKSGRPSGRFSAERPERSVSTLKIQRTEQGDSAVYLCASSLNRTGTSYEQYFGPGTRLTVT.